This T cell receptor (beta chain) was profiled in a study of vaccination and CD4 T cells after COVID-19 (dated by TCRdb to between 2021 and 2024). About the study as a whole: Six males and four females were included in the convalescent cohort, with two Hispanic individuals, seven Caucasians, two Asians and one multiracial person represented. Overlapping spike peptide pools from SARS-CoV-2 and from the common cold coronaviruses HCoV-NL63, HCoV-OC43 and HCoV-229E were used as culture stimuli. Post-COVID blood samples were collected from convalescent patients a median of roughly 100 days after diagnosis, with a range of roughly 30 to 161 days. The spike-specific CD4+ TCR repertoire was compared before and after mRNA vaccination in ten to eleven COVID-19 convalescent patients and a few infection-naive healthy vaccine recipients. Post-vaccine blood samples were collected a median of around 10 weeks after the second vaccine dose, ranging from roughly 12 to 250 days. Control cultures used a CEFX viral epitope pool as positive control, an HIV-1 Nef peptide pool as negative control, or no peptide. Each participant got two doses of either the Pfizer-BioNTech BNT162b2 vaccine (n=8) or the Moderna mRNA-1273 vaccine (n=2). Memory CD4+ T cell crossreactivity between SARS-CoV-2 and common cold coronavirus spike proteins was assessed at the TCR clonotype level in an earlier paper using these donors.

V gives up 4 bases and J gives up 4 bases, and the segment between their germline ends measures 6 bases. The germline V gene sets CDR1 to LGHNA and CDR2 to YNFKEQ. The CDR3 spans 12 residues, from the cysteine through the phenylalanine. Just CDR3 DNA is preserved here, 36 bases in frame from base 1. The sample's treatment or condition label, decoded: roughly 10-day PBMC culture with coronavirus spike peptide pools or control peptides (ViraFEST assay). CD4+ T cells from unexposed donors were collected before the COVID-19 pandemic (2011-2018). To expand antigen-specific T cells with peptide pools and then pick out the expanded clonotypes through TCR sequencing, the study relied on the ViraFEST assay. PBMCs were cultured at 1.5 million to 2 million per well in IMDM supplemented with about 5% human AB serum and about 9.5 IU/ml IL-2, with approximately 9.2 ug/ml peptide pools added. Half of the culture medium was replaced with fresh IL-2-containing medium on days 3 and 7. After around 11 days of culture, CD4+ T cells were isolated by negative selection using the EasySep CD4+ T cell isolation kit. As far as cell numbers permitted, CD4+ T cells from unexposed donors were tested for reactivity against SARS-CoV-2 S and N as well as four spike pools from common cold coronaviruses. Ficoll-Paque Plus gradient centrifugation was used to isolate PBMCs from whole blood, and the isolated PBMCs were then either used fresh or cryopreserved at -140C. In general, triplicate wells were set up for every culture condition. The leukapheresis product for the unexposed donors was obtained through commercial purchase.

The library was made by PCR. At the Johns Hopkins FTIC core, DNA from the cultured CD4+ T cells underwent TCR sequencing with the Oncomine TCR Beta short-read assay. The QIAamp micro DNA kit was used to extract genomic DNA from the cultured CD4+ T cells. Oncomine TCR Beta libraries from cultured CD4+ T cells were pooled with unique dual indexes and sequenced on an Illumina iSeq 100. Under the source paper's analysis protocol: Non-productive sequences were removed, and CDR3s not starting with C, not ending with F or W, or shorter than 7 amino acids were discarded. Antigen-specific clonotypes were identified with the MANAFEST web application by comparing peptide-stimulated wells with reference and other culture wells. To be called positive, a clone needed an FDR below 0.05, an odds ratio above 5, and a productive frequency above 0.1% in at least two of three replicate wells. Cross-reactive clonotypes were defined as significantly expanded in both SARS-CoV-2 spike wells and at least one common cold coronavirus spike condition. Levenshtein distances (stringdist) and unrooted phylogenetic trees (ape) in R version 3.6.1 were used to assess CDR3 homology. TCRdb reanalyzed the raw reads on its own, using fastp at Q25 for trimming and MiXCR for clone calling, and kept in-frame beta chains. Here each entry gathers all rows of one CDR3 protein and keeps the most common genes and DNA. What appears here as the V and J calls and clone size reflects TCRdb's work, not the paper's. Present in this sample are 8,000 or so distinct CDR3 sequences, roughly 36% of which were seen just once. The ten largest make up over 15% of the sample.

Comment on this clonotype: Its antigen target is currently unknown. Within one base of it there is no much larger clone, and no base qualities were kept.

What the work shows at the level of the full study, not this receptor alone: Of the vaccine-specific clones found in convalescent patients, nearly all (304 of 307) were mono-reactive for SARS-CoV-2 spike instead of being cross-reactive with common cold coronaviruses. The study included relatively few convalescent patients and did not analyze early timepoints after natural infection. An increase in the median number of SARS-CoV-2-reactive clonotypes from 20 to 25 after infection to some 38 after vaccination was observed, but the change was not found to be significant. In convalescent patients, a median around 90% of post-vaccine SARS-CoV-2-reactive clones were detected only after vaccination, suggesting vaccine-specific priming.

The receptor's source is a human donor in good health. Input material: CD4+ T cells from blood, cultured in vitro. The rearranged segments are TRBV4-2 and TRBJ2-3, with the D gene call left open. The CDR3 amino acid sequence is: CASSLEADTQYF. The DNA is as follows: TGTGCCAGCAGCCTCGAGGCAGATACGCAGTATTTT.